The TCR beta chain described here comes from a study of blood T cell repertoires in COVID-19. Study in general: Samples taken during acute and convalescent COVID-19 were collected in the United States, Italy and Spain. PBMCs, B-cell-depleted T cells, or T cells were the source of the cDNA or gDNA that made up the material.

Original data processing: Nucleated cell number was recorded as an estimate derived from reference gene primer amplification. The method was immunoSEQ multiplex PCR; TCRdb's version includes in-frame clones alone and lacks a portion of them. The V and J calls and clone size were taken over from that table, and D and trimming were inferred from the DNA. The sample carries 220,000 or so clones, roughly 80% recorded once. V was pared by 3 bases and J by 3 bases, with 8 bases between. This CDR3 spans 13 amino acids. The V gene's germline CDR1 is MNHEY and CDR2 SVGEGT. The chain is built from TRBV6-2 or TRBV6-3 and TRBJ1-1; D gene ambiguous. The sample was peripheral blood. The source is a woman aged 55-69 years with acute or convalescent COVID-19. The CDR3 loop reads CASSYRRDTEAFF. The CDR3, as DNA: TGTGCCAGCAGTTATAGGCGGGACACTGAAGCTTTCTTT.